Listed here is a single T cell receptor beta chain. Its specificity is not known. This entry is derived from a study of T-cell reconstitution after alpha-beta-depleted transplantation in children. Study-wide points: The origin of high day-60 TCRbeta diversity in some patients lay in surviving recipient T cells and thymic progenitors. By about two months after transplant, alpha-beta T cells reportedly arose from several hundred graft clones that had expanded. By one year post-transplant, T-cell counts and diversity largely arose from T cells that were newly produced.

TCRbeta library preparation incorporated unique molecular identifiers. A single record per CDR3 protein comes from TCRdb applying MiXCR to the PCR reads. The repertoire holds about 290,000 distinct CDR3 sequences, with 6% to 10% as singletons. The sequencing here drew on peripheral blood, taken 360 days after TCRalphabeta/CD19-depleted stem cell transplant. The source of this sequence is a female patient aged 2-10 years who had a stem cell transplant for Fanconi anemia, so the T cells may come from the graft donor.

Here the CDR3 reads CASSLPKTRAFF. CDR3 DNA sequence: TGTGCCAGCAGCTTGCCTAAGACGAGGGCTTTCTTT. This chain uses TRBV5-6 with TRBJ1-1; D is undetermined. The germline CDR1 and CDR2 sequences are SGHDT and YYEEEE. V lost 1 base and J 11 bases, leaving 12 bases between the germline ends. CDR3 length: 12 amino acids.